What follows is one T cell receptor beta chain and its context. No cognate antigen has been identified for it. No per-base quality is available; no much larger clone lies one base away. TCRbeta CDR3 regions were amplified from genomic DNA by means of the immunoSEQ Assay, a bias-controlled multiplex PCR. In the paper's pipeline: The number of nucleated cells in each sample was estimated from the amplification of reference gene primers within the assay. Sequence reads were collapsed and filtered to measure the absolute abundance of every unique TCRbeta CDR3 rearrangement. For each sample, productive Simpson clonality was calculated by taking the square root of Simpson's diversity index across productive rearrangements. In its TCRdb copy, this immuneACCESS table keeps in-frame sequences only and misses some clones. Where compared with another copy, unresolved V genes explain less than half of these, and the others have no known cause. V, J and clone size are those of that table, while D and trimming were read from the DNA. For this sample there are approximately 470,000 clones; approximately 86% appear just once. The ten biggest clones cover roughly 0.72% of the sample.

This sample stems from a study of blood T cell repertoires in COVID-19 (TCRdb year 2020). At the level of the whole study: Collaborator samples came from the United States, Italy and Spain and covered acute and convalescent phases of COVID-19. The prospective study material was composed of cDNA or gDNA derived from T cells, B-cell-depleted T cells, or PBMCs. Deeply sampled blood TCRbeta repertoires from subjects exposed to, actively infected with, or recovered from COVID-19 were included in the dataset. The repertoires were released in a freely available public database intended as a resource for research on the immune response to SARS-CoV-2. Samples came from the ongoing ImmuneRACE study (first 160 participants) plus 1,254 subjects from 6 global collaborators. Nearly every sample came with metadata listing a de-identified subject ID, COVID-19 status, age in years and sex. Where available, HLA class I and class II types were taken from metadata supplied by the sample provider and were not determined by assay-based typing.

Here is what the overall study found, with its caveats: The quantity of clinical and demographic metadata differed by source and by participant and was supplied without curation.

In the prospective study, participants were 18 to 89 years old, resided in approximately 25 geographic areas of the United States, and were enrolled through a virtual design. In the prospective study, cohorts were assigned on the basis of participant-reported clinical history obtained from a screening survey and a study questionnaire. Recovered participants in ImmuneRACE Cohort 3 were defined as having two consecutive negative NP/OP PCR tests, clearance from a healthcare professional, or resolution of symptoms. In the prospective study, mobile phlebotomists collected whole blood, serum and a nasopharyngeal or oropharyngeal swab from each participant. Additional blood draws and questionnaires over an approximately two-month period could optionally be provided by prospective study participants. Prospective study blood samples were shipped either frozen or at room temperature before DNA extraction.

The receptor's source is a young woman who had recovered from COVID-19. Sequenced: PBMCs or T cells enriched from blood (not recorded which).

The CDR3 protein sequence reads: CASSESGGRLDGYTF. Read as DNA, the sequence is TGTGCCAGCAGTGAATCGGGTGGCAGATTGGATGGCTACACCTTC. The sequence links TRBV25-1 to TRBJ1-2; the D gene cannot be named for sure. The germline V gene provides CDR1 MGHDK and CDR2 SYGVNS. V loses 1 base of germline sequence and J loses 6 bases, and the interval between the two ends is 15 bases. The CDR3 spans 15 residues, from the cysteine through the phenylalanine. Just the 45-base CDR3 DNA is kept, in frame starting at base 1.